This TCR beta chain is drawn from a study of neoadjuvant anti-PD-1 for oral cavity cancer. The CDR3 is 19 residues long. The germline V gene has CDR1 MNHEY and CDR2 SMNVEV (reference sequence). With V trimmed by 5 bases and J by 1 base, 14 bases remained unmatched. PBMC libraries mostly used around 0.5 ug of input genomic DNA, with six replicates per sample. Using immunoSEQ multiplex PCR, the repertoire was profiled, and TCRdb retains in-frame clones only, with some absent. This repertoire shows 15,000 or so clones, under 70% found once; its top ten account for roughly 3.1%. Sample: PBMCs, taken before nivolumab (anti-PD-1) treatment. This TCR derives from a person between 40 and 85 years old with oral cavity squamous cell carcinoma. This sequence joins TRBV27 and TRBJ2-7; the match to TRBD2 covers 13 bases. CDR3: CASSPSLRTSGSRSYEQYF. Here the CDR3 DNA reads TGTGCCAGCAGTCCGTCCCTAAGGACTAGCGGGAGTAGATCCTACGAGCAGTACTTC.